These 28 T cell receptor beta chains were sequenced from one sample in a study of blood T cell repertoires in COVID-19. Here immunoSEQ multiplex PCR was the method, and the copy in TCRdb shows in-frame clones only, minus some. The sample has roughly 120,000 clones; roughly 92% are singletons. Sequencing input: peripheral blood. These receptors all stem from a man aged 50 to 60 with COVID-19, enrolled during active disease.

This chain uses TRBV4-1 with TRBJ1-4; 7 bases fit TRBD1. The length of the CDR3 is 16 residues. V lost 4 bases and J lost 7; bases outside the gene matches: 12. The germline V gene encodes CDR1 MGHRA and CDR2 YSYEKL. Here the CDR3 reads CASSRTGGVSSEKLFF. The CDR3 DNA sequence: TGCGCCAGCAGCCGGACAGGTGGAGTTTCTAGTGAAAAACTGTTTTTT.

This chain uses TRBV12-5 with TRBJ2-5, with 13 positions matching TRBD2. This CDR3 has 16 residues. The junction had 5 bases not matched to a gene; V was cut back by 4 bases and J by 3 bases. Germline V lookup: CDR1 LGHNT, CDR2 FRNRAP. CDR3 DNA: TGTGCTAGTGGTTCCCCGACTAGCGGGAGGAAAGAGACCCAGTACTTC. This gives the protein CASGSPTSGRKETQYF.

The gene calls are TRBV6-6 and TRBJ2-3; 11 bases are shared with TRBD2. Per germline, CDR1 MNHNY and CDR2 SVGAGI (reference sequence). V trimming: 7 bases; J trimming: 10 bases; junction bases outside the gene matches: 4. The CDR3 loop spans 12 amino acids. The CDR3 loop reads CASTGLAGPQYF. Written as DNA, the CDR3 is TGTGCCAGCACCGGACTAGCGGGCCCGCAGTATTTT.

The gene calls are TRBV28 and TRBJ2-7, with D possibly TRBD1 on 5 matching bases. V lost 4 bases, J lost 2 bases, and 18 bases lay in between. Germline V gene sequence: CDR1 MDHEN, CDR2 SYDVKM. The CDR3 length is 16 residues. The DNA of the CDR3 is TGTGCCAGCAGTTCCCTAACAGGTAACTCTCCCTACGAGCAGTACGTC. It encodes CASSSLTGNSPYEQYV.

The V gene is TRBV4-1, the J gene TRBJ2-7; 9 bases line up with TRBD1. V lost 5 bases, J lost 3 bases, and 8 bases stayed unmatched. This CDR3 is 15 amino acids long. The germline CDR1 and CDR2 sequences are MGHRA and YSYEKL. The CDR3 protein is CASSVYRGLNYEQYV. The CDR3 coding sequence is TGCGCCAGCAGCGTCTACAGGGGGCTTAACTACGAGCAGTACGTC.

On this clone itself: The junction does not match germline at one end; this may be a read error. This sequence joins TRBV9 and TRBJ2-6; D is possibly TRBD1 (5 bases). The CDR3 is made up of 15 amino acids. From germline, CDR1 is SGDLS and CDR2 YYNGEE. This CDR3 is CASSVQNSGANVPTF. Here the CDR3 DNA reads TGTGCCAGCAGCGTTCAGAACTCTGGGGCCAACGTCCCGACTTTC.

This clone showed up just once. Other nucleotide sequences in the sample specify the same CDR3. The V gene is TRBV5-1, the J gene TRBJ2-2, with 10 positions matching TRBD2. CDR1 is SGHRS and CDR2 is YFSETQ in the germline V gene. The CDR3 consists of 15 residues. The junction had 3 bases not matched to a gene; V was cut back by 2 bases and J by 5 bases. The CDR3 region has the DNA TGCGCCAGCAGCTTAGTGACTAGCGGGACCGGGGAGCTGTTTTTT. This codes for CASSLVTSGTGELFF.

This clone came up once. The chain employs TRBV27 and TRBJ2-7, with D uncertain. V lost 8 bases and J 3 bases, leaving 11 bases between the germline ends. Germline-derived CDR1 and CDR2 are MNHEY and SMNVEV (reference sequence). This CDR3 is built from 12 residues. CDR3 sequence (DNA): TGTGCCAGCTCCATGCGAGGCTACGAGCAGTACTTC. This codes for CASSMRGYEQYF.

In this sample, this clone turned up once. This chain joins TRBV12-3 or TRBV12-4 and TRBJ1-2; the D gene is possibly TRBD1 (6 bases). V was cut by 5 bases and J by 3 bases, with 10 bases left in between. The CDR3 is 13 amino acids. This CDR3 reads CASSTGRHYGYTF. As DNA, the CDR3 is TGTGCCAGCAGTACAGGGAGACACTATGGCTACACCTTC.

The J gene is TRBJ2-7, the V gene TRBV28, with D maybe TRBD2 (6 bases). Trimming removed 5 bases from V and 3 bases from J, with 23 bases in between. CDR1 is MDHEN, CDR2 SYDVKM, per germline. This CDR3 comprises 17 residues. The CDR3 nucleotides are TGTGCCAGCAGTGACGACGGAGGGGAAATCACGAACTACGAGCAGTACTTC. Translated, it gives CASSDDGGEITNYEQYF. The variable domain in full, completed from reference TRBV28 and TRBJ2-7, reads DVKVTQSSRYLVKRTGEKVFLECVQDMDHENMFWYRQDPGLGLRLIYFSYDVKMKEKGDIPEGYSVSREKKERFSLILESASTNQTSMYLCASSDDGGEITNYEQYFGPGTRLTVT.

The chain is built from TRBV24-1 and TRBJ2-5, with a weak D call TRBD1 (5 bases). This CDR3 has 14 amino acids. The germline V and J ends were trimmed by 5 bases and 5 bases, with 14 bases remaining between them. The germline CDR1 and CDR2 sequences are KGHDR and SFDVKD. CDR3 loop: CATSGTPGLETQYF. In DNA, the CDR3 is TGTGCCACCAGTGGGACACCTGGCTTGGAGACCCAGTACTTC.

DNA for the CDR3: TGCGCCAGCAGCCAAGATATTTTTGCGAGGGGGACAGGGTCTGGCTACACCTTC. Amino acid sequence: CASSQDIFARGTGSGYTF. The chain employs TRBV4-1 and TRBJ1-2; 9 bases fit TRBD1. Trimming at V came to 0 bases and at J to 7 bases, leaving 15 bases not matched to a gene. This CDR3 has 18 residues. Germline CDR1 and CDR2: MGHRA and YSYEKL.

The gene calls are TRBV11-2 and TRBJ2-4; D possibly corresponds to TRBD1 (5 bases). V was clipped by 0 bases and J by 3 bases, with 9 bases between them. Germline values: CDR1 SGHAT, CDR2 FQNNGV. The CDR3 spans 15 residues. The CDR3 DNA follows: TGTGCCAGCAGCTTAGAGGGGCCTGGCAAAAACATTCAGTACTTC. The encoded protein is CASSLEGPGKNIQYF.

This clone appeared a few times. The chain combines TRBV10-2 with TRBJ2-2; 11 bases map to TRBD2. The germline gives CDR1 WSHSY, CDR2 SAAADI. The length of the CDR3 is 17 residues. V lost 0 bases and J lost 4; bases outside the gene matches: 4. DNA of the CDR3: TGCGCCAGCAGTGAGTCAATGACTAGCGGGGCCACCGGGGAGCTGTTTTTT. This encodes CASSESMTSGATGELFF.

The chain combines TRBV21-1 with TRBJ2-7; TRBD2 was called by the table and not checked on the DNA. TRBV21-1 represents a pseudogene. There are 12 residues in the CDR3. The CDR3 region is CASSRSPYEQYV. CDR3 nucleotide sequence: TGTGCCAGCAGCAGGAGTCCCTACGAGCAGTACGTC.

The chain uses TRBV5-1 and TRBJ1-6; the D gene is possibly TRBD1 (6 bases). The germline V gene has CDR1 SGHRS and CDR2 YFSETQ. This CDR3 comprises 13 residues. Trimming stripped 4 bases from V and 10 bases from J, with 12 bases between. CDR3 coding DNA: TGCGCCAGCAGCCCGGACAGTGAATCACCCCTCCACTTT. This gives the protein CASSPDSESPLHF.

This chain connects TRBV10-3 to TRBJ1-1; D gene uncertain. The CDR3 length is 13 residues. Germline CDR1 is ENHRY and CDR2 is SYGVKD. Trimming took off 8 bases at V and 1 base at J, with 11 bases between the two ends. The CDR3 nucleotides read TGTGCCATCGGTGTTAGGAGGAACACTGAAGCTTTCTTT. Its protein is CAIGVRRNTEAFF.

The V gene is TRBV7-9, the J gene TRBJ1-4; TRBD1 aligns across 7 bases. J was trimmed by 10 bases and V by 0 bases; bases with no gene match: 5. CDR3 length: 14 amino acids. Per germline, CDR1 SEHNR and CDR2 FQNEAQ (reference sequence). CDR3 DNA: TGTGCCAGCAGCTTAGCCCGGGACAGTCTAAAACTGTTTTTT. Translation gives CASSLARDSLKLFF. Full variable domain (remainder filled in from reference TRBV7-9 and TRBJ1-4): DTGVSQNPRHKITKRGQNVTFRCDPISEHNRLYWYRQTLGQGPEFLTYFQNEAQLEKSRLLSDRFSAERPKGSFSTLEIQRTEQGDSAMYLCASSLARDSLKLFFGSGTQLSVL.

The chain is built from TRBV6-5 and TRBJ2-7, with TRBD2 matching over 8 bases. Germline V lookup: CDR1 MNHEY, CDR2 SVGAGI. This CDR3 has 14 amino acids. Unmatched junction bases numbered 8, after V lost 5 bases and J lost 5 bases. The CDR3 is CASSPGLGIDEQYF. The CDR3 DNA reads as TGTGCCAGCAGTCCGGGACTAGGAATCGACGAGCAGTACTTC.

This chain links TRBV18 with TRBJ1-1; 7 bases are a match to TRBD1. Germline V gene data show CDR1 as KGHSH and CDR2 as LQKENI. Losses at the gene ends were 1 base for V and 4 bases for J; bases not matched to a gene: 3. The CDR3 loop spans 14 amino acids. The DNA for the CDR3 is TGTGCCAGCTCACCACGGAGGGACAGCACTGAAGCTTTCTTT. This sequence encodes CASSPRRDSTEAFF.

The chain combines TRBV30 with TRBJ2-3; D remains unclear. Deletions cut 1 base from V and 5 bases from J, with 10 bases between. CDR1 and CDR2 (germline): GTSNPN, SVGIG (reference sequence). There are 13 residues in the CDR3. For the CDR3, the DNA is TGTGCCTGGAGTGGTCTTCTCGGAGATACGCAGTATTTT. Translating gives CAWSGLLGDTQYF.

This clone has only one observation. This chain joins TRBV24-1 and TRBJ2-2, with a weak D call TRBD2 (6 bases). This CDR3 comprises 14 residues. The germline V and J ends were trimmed by 5 bases and 5 bases, with 11 bases remaining between them. Germline-derived CDR1 and CDR2 are KGHDR and SFDVKD. The CDR3 here is CATSGGLGTGELFF. The CDR3, as DNA: TGTGCCACCAGTGGGGGACTGGGGACCGGGGAGCTGTTTTTT.

The V gene is TRBV27, the J gene TRBJ2-1; 14 positions agree with TRBD2. This CDR3 contains 15 residues. Trimming at V came to 0 bases and at J to 9 bases, leaving 1 base not matched to a gene. From germline, CDR1 is MNHEY and CDR2 SMNVEV (reference sequence). CDR3 DNA: TGTGCCAGCAGTTTATCGGGACTAGCGGGAGTTGAGCAGTTCTTC. Protein product: CASSLSGLAGVEQFF.

This clone came up once. The V call is TRBV9, the J call TRBJ1-2; the D is unclear. V was cut by 2 bases and J by 6 bases, with 17 bases left in between. The CDR3 spans 15 residues. Germline V gene data show CDR1 as SGDLS and CDR2 as YYNGEE. CDR3 sequence: CASSVGIGAGHGYTF. As DNA, the CDR3 is TGTGCCAGCAGCGTCGGGATTGGAGCAGGTCATGGCTACACCTTC. Based on the CDR3 plus reference TRBV9 and TRBJ1-2, the full variable domain is DSGVTQTPKHLITATGQRVTLRCSPRSGDLSVYWYQQSLDQGLQFLIQYYNGEERAKGNILERFSAQQFPDLHSELNLSSLELGDSALYFCASSVGIGAGHGYTFGSGTRLTVV.

This clone was found once. The chain links TRBV28 to TRBJ1-2; possible D gene TRBD1, 6 bases. This CDR3 contains 13 residues. Germline V gene sequence: CDR1 MDHEN, CDR2 SYDVKM. Trimming shortened V by 6 bases and J by 5 bases, and 13 bases separated the two germline ends. The CDR3 is CASSKQGEYGYTF. Written as DNA, the CDR3 is TGTGCCAGCAGCAAACAGGGAGAATATGGCTACACCTTC.

The chain recombines TRBV29-1 with TRBJ1-4; the match to TRBD1 covers 10 bases. The CDR3 runs 13 residues. Germline V lookup: CDR1 SQVTM, CDR2 ANQGSEA. V shed 6 bases, J shed 10 bases, and the junction held 8 bases outside the gene matches. This chain's CDR3 is CSVPTGGEGKLFF. CDR3 nucleotide sequence: TGCAGCGTACCGACAGGGGGCGAGGGAAAACTGTTTTTT.

The chain carries TRBV7-2 and TRBJ2-3; D perhaps matches TRBD1 (6 bases). Trimming took 3 bases from V and 5 from J, leaving 12 bases between them. CDR1 and CDR2 from the germline V gene are SGHTA and FQGNSA. The CDR3 loop spans 14 amino acids. The CDR3 is CASSFGGLVDTQYF. CDR3 coding DNA: TGTGCCAGCAGCTTTGGGGGCTTGGTAGATACGCAGTATTTT.

The J gene is TRBJ2-5, the V gene TRBV29-1, with TRBD1 matching over 7 bases. Looked up from germline, CDR1 is SQVTM and CDR2 is ANQGSEA. The V segment lost 6 bases and the J segment 2 bases; nucleotides outside the gene matches: 9. The CDR3 is made up of 14 amino acids. DNA of the CDR3: TGCAGCGTCGTTGGGACAGTCCCTCAAGAGACCCAGTACTTC. As protein: CSVVGTVPQETQYF.